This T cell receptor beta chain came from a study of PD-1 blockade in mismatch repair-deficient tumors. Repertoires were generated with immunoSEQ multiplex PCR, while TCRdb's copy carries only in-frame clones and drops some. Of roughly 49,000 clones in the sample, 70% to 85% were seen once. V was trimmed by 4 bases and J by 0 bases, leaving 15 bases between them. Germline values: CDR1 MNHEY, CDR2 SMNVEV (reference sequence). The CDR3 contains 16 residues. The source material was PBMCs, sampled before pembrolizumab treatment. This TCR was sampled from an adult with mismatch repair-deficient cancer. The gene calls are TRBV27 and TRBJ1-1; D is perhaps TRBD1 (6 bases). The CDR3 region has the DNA TGTGCCAGCAGTTCCAGGGGTGGGTTTTTGAACACTGAAGCTTTCTTT. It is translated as CASSSRGGFLNTEAFF.